This paragraph reports one TCR beta chain. What this receptor recognizes is not known. There are no base qualities to consult, and no much larger clone falls within one base. High-throughput TCR beta sequencing profiled peripheral blood CD8+ and CD4+ T cells from healthy donors, Susac syndrome patients and multiple sclerosis patients. The healthy donors served as controls matched for age and sex. Bulk CD8+ and CD4+ T cells were purified by magnetic negative isolation, whereas CD8+ TEMRA cells were enriched by FACS. Blood was drawn into EDTA tubes, processed within 24 hours, and PBMCs were isolated by density gradient centrifugation. PBMCs intended for TCR sequencing were frozen in liquid nitrogen and were later thawed in a 37 degrees C water bath. The sorted or isolated CD4+, CD8+ and CD8+ TEMRA cells had a purity of 90% or higher. This sample is drawn from a study of CD8 T cells in Susac syndrome (dated by TCRdb to between 2018 and 2020). Study-level background: Whether CD8+ T cell activation and differentiation in Susac syndrome was antigen driven was tested using repertoire sequencing.

Reading the germline V gene (reference sequence) gives CDR1 MNHEY and CDR2 SMNVEV. From the cysteine through the phenylalanine, the CDR3 covers 14 amino acids. Solely the CDR3 DNA is kept, with 42 bases framed from the first base. Here V drops 6 bases and J drops 5 bases, and the junction holds 6 bases not matched to any gene. Paper-wide results and their limitations: The number of individuals in the TCR sequencing and HLA analysis was recognized as being relatively small.

RNA was extracted using the RNeasy kit, and roughly 0.5 to 1 microgram was reverse transcribed with random hexamers. The immunoSEQ multiplex PCR assay, covering 54 Vbeta and 13 Jbeta segments, was used to amplify TCR beta CDR3 regions. To correct PCR amplification bias, a synthetic template baseline was used for both primer optimization and computational correction. As for how the authors treated the data: Reads were assigned to V, D and J genes according to IMGT and analyzed in immunoSEQ Analyzer, with only productive sequences retained. Clonality was calculated as one minus the Shannon entropy normalized by log2 of the number of productive unique sequences. For each patient and control, public and private clones were evaluated among the 100 most prevalent clones. Susac-specific clones were defined as absent from healthy and MS cohorts, around 980 published viral clones and other ImmuneACCESS disease sequences. In-frame beta chains were kept once TCRdb had trimmed the public reads at Q25 with fastp and called clones with MiXCR. Rows with one shared CDR3 protein collapse into an entry with the most common genes and DNA. The V and J calls were not made by the authors but by TCRdb's processing. This sample comprises 150,000 to 200,000 distinct CDR3 sequences, around 94% of them detected only once. The ten largest clones represent around 0.15% of the sample.

The sequence is built from TRBV27 and TRBJ2-7, and TRBD2 aligns with 11 junction nucleotides. Sequenced: CD4+ T cells from PBMCs. The receptor's source is a human donor in good health. The CDR3 protein sequence reads: CASRPSGGTDEQYF. In nucleotide form, the sequence is TGTGCCAGCAGGCCTAGCGGGGGGACCGACGAGCAGTACTTC.